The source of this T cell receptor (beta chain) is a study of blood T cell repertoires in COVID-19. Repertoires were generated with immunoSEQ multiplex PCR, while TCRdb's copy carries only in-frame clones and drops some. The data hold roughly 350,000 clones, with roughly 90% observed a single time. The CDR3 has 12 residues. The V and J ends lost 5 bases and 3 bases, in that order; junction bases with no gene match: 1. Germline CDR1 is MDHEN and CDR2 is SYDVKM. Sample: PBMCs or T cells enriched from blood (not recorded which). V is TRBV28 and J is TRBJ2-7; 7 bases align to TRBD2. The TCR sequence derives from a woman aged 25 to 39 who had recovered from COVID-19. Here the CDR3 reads CASSGGSYEQYF. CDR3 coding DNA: TGTGCCAGCAGTGGCGGGAGCTACGAGCAGTACTTC. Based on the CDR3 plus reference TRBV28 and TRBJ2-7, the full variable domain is DVKVTQSSRYLVKRTGEKVFLECVQDMDHENMFWYRQDPGLGLRLIYFSYDVKMKEKGDIPEGYSVSREKKERFSLILESASTNQTSMYLCASSGGSYEQYFGPGTRLTVT.